This T cell receptor (beta chain) stems from a study of T cell changes during pregnancy in multiple sclerosis. Clones were read by immunoSEQ multiplex PCR, and TCRdb kept only the in-frame ones, dropping some. Of 30,000 to 45,000 clones detected, more than 80% appear once; the ten largest clones hold 1% to 1.5%. Trimming removed 1 base from V and 1 base from J, with 9 bases in between. The CDR3 loop spans 15 amino acids. Germline V lookup: CDR1 SGHVS, CDR2 FNYEAQ. This chain joins TRBV7-6 and TRBJ2-3; TRBD2 is a possible D gene (7 bases). Source: peripheral blood, taken before pregnancy. The receptor's source is a female donor with multiple sclerosis, enrolled in a pregnancy study. The CDR3 nucleotides are TGTGCCAGCAGCTTAGGAGGGGGGGGCACAGATACGCAGTATTTT. This translates into CASSLGGGGTDTQYF.